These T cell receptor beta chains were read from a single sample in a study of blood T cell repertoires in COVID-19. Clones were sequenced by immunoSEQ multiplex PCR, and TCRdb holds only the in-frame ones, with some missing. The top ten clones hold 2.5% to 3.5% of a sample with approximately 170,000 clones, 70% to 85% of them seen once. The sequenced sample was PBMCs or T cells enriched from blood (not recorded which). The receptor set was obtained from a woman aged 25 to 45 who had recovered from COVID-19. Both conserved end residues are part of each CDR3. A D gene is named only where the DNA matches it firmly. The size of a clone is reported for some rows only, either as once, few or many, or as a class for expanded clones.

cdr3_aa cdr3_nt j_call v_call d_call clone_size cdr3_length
CASSFRSYGTDGYTF TGTGCCAGCAGTTTCCGAAGCTACGGGACAGATGGCTACACCTTC TRBJ1-2 TRBV28 TRBD1 few 15
CSVGGQTYEQYF TGCAGTGTGGGTGGACAGACCTACGAGCAGTACTTC TRBJ2-7 TRBV29-1 . . 12
CASSKAGGANTEAFF TGTGCCAGCAGCAAAGCGGGGGGCGCGAACACTGAAGCTTTCTTT TRBJ1-1 TRBV7-8 . . 15
CASSPRTGRDGYTF TGTGCCAGCAGTCCCAGGACAGGGAGGGATGGCTACACCTTC TRBJ1-2 TRBV6-2/TRBV6-3 TRBD1 . 14
CASSQDDRAWSGNTIYF TGTGCCAGCAGCCAAGATGACAGGGCGTGGAGTGGAAACACCATATATTTT TRBJ1-3 TRBV4-2 TRBD1 once 17
CASSHYVRQGASYEQYF TGCGCCAGCAGTCATTACGTCCGACAGGGGGCATCCTACGAGCAGTACTTC TRBJ2-7 TRBV23-1 TRBD1 . 17
CASSPSRAVSGDQETQYF TGTGCCAGCAGCCCCTCCCGGGCTGTCAGCGGGGACCAAGAGACCCAGTACTTC TRBJ2-5 TRBV14 TRBD2 . 18
CATSDPRQGGSYGYTF TGTGCCACCAGTGACCCCCGACAGGGTGGTAGCTATGGCTACACCTTC TRBJ1-2 TRBV24-1 TRBD1 . 16
CASSSNPTVNKGEKLFF TGTGCCAGCAGTTCCAACCCGACAGTTAATAAAGGAGAAAAACTGTTTTTT TRBJ1-4 TRBV27 . . 17
CASSVEVGGPYEQYF TGTGCCAGCAGCGTAGAGGTCGGGGGGCCCTACGAGCAGTACTTC TRBJ2-7 TRBV9 . . 15
CASSQDTGGTDTQYF TGCGCCAGCAGCCAGGACACCGGGGGGACAGATACGCAGTATTTT TRBJ2-3 TRBV5-1 TRBD2 . 15
CASSIEALYNSPLHF TGTGCCAGCTCCATCGAAGCCCTCTATAATTCACCCCTCCACTTT TRBJ1-6 TRBV18 . . 15
CAIREGGTDTQYF TGTGCCATCAGAGAGGGGGGGACAGATACGCAGTATTTT TRBJ2-3 TRBV10-3 . . 13
CAWSETSGSGEQYF TGTGCCTGGAGTGAGACTAGCGGGAGCGGCGAGCAGTACTTC TRBJ2-7 TRBV30 TRBD2 . 14
CASSKVGEMNTEAFF TGTGCCAGCAGCAAAGTGGGAGAGATGAACACTGAAGCTTTCTTT TRBJ1-1 TRBV21-1 . . 15
CASTRVSNQPQHF TGTGCCAGTACCAGGGTAAGCAATCAGCCCCAGCATTTT TRBJ1-5 TRBV2 . . 13
CASSLGPLLRNEQFF TGTGCCAGCAGCTTAGGCCCCCTTCTCCGCAATGAGCAGTTCTTC TRBJ2-1 TRBV13 . . 15
CTSSLEEYTEAFF TGCACCAGCAGCTTAGAGGAATACACTGAAGCTTTCTTT TRBJ1-1 TRBV5-1 . . 13
CASSRGLAGGVNEQFF TGTGCCAGCAGCCGGGGACTAGCGGGGGGAGTCAATGAGCAGTTCTTC TRBJ2-1 TRBV5-4 TRBD2 . 16
CSAGGMDQPQHF TGCAGCGCCGGAGGTATGGATCAGCCCCAGCATTTT TRBJ1-5 TRBV29-1 . . 12
CASSPPEIFYGYTF TGTGCCAGCAGTCCACCGGAGATATTCTATGGCTACACCTTC TRBJ1-2 TRBV6-7 . . 14
CASSLRGHSGNTIYF TGTGCCAGCAGCCTCAGGGGCCACTCTGGAAACACCATATATTTT TRBJ1-3 TRBV3-1/TRBV3-2 . . 15
CASSTGNTIYF TGTGCCAGCAGTACAGGAAACACCATATATTTT TRBJ1-3 TRBV6-5 . . 11
CAWTGGIGEQYF TGTGCCTGGACAGGGGGGATTGGCGAGCAGTACTTC TRBJ2-7 TRBV30 . . 12